Below, 14 T cell receptor beta chains from the same sample are listed, as sequenced in a study of T cell responses to AZD1222 COVID-19 vaccine. This table comes from immunoSEQ multiplex PCR, and its TCRdb copy is limited to in-frame clones, with some not included. The top ten hold roughly 2.8% of the sample, which has about 140,000 clones, under 95% seen once. The starting material was peripheral blood, obtained on day 0 of AZD1222 vaccination. These receptors were obtained from an adult in good health.

The rearrangement links TRBV5-1 to TRBJ1-1; possibly TRBD1 for D (6 bases). Germline CDR1 reads SGHRS; CDR2 reads YFSETQ. The CDR3 consists of 15 residues. Trimming removed 2 bases from V and 1 base from J, with 12 bases in between. The CDR3 DNA reads as TGCGCCAGCAGCTTTACAGGGCGGCAGAACACTGAAGCTTTCTTT. Translation: CASSFTGRQNTEAFF.

The rearrangement uses TRBV18 and TRBJ1-5; TRBD1 might be the D (5 bases). The germline CDR1 and CDR2 sequences are KGHSH and LQKENI. V was clipped by 0 bases and J by 0 bases, with 18 bases between them. There are 19 residues in the CDR3. CDR3 DNA sequence: TGTGCCAGCTCACCACCTCGGGGAGTCGGGGGAACTAGCAATCAGCCCCAGCATTTT. It yields the protein CASSPPRGVGGTSNQPQHF. Full variable domain (outside the CDR3, taken from reference TRBV18 and TRBJ1-5): NAGVMQNPRHLVRRRGQEARLRCSPMKGHSHVYWYRQLPEEGLKFMVYLQKENIIDESGMPKERFSAEFPKEGPSILRIQQVVRGDSAAYFCASSPPRGVGGTSNQPQHFGDGTRLSIL.

The chain is built from TRBV6-4 and TRBJ1-1, with 8 nucleotides matching TRBD1. The CDR3 totals 17 residues. V dropped 8 bases and J dropped 0; count of bases not matched to a gene: 14. Germline CDR1 MRHNA, CDR2 SNTAGT. CDR3 amino acids: CASGPGQEIEMNTEAFF. As DNA, the CDR3 is TGTGCCAGCGGACCGGGACAGGAGATAGAAATGAACACTGAAGCTTTCTTT.

This chain uses TRBV4-1 with TRBJ1-6; maybe TRBD1 (5 bases). This CDR3 is built from 14 residues. Trimming removed 0 bases at V and 15 bases at J, with 15 bases between. CDR1 MGHRA and CDR2 YSYEKL come from the germline V gene. The CDR3 nucleotides read TGCGCCAGCAGCCAAGACCAGGGATGGCCTTTCCTCCACTTT. It translates to CASSQDQGWPFLHF.

This clone has just one count. The gene calls are TRBV11-3 and TRBJ1-4, with D unresolved. Germline CDR1 reads SGHNT; CDR2 reads YENEEA. Trimming left V 5 bases short and J 10 bases short, with 11 bases between. The CDR3 consists of 12 residues. CDR3 residues: CASSEPSGKLFF. The CDR3 DNA is TGTGCCAGCAGCGAACCCTCCGGAAAACTGTTTTTT.

The chain carries TRBV5-1 and TRBJ1-2, with D perhaps TRBD1 (6 bases). The germline V gene encodes CDR1 SGHRS and CDR2 YFSETQ. The CDR3 is 15 residues long. V was clipped by 3 bases and J by 6 bases, with 18 bases between them. The CDR3 DNA follows: TGCGCCAGCAGCTCCCTCGGGACACAAGGCCATGGCTACACCTTC. This sequence encodes CASSSLGTQGHGYTF.

V and J are TRBV5-4 and TRBJ2-1; D perhaps matches TRBD2 (6 bases). CDR1 and CDR2 (germline): SGHNT, YYREEE (reference sequence). There are 14 residues in the CDR3. The V end was cut by 2 bases, the J end by 7 bases, with 13 bases between. The CDR3 spells CASSLGGAPNEQFF. In DNA, the CDR3 is TGTGCCAGCAGCTTAGGCGGGGCCCCAAATGAGCAGTTCTTC.

The V and J genes are TRBV5-8 and TRBJ1-2; TRBD1 is a possible D gene (5 bases). V was trimmed by 3 bases and J by 3 bases, leaving 12 bases between them. Per the germline V gene, CDR1 is SGHTS and CDR2 is YDEGEE. The CDR3 length is 14 residues. CDR3 protein: CASSWAGGDYGYTF. CDR3 DNA: TGTGCCAGCAGCTGGGCCGGGGGGGACTATGGCTACACCTTC.

V is TRBV7-9 and J is TRBJ1-5; D call uncertain. CDR1 is SEHNR, CDR2 FQNEAQ, per germline (reference sequence). Trimming shortened V by 4 bases and J by 6 bases, and 7 bases separated the two germline ends. This CDR3 is built from 12 residues. In DNA form, the CDR3 reads TGTGCCAGCAGCTCCGTTGGTCAGCCCCAGCATTTT. Residues: CASSSVGQPQHF.

This clone appeared once. The J gene is TRBJ2-6, the V gene TRBV19; D unclear. Deletions cut 5 bases from V and 0 bases from J, with 14 bases between. Germline V gives CDR1 LNHDA, CDR2 SQIVND (reference sequence). This CDR3 comprises 17 residues. The CDR3 DNA follows: TGTGCCAGTAGTCTCGGTGGAAGGGACTCTGGGGCCAACGTCCTGACTTTC. Amino acid sequence: CASSLGGRDSGANVLTF.

The chain carries TRBV28 and TRBJ1-6, with a weak D call TRBD1 (5 bases). From germline, CDR1 is MDHEN and CDR2 SYDVKM. Deletions cut 5 bases from V and 5 bases from J, with 10 bases between. The CDR3 totals 14 residues. CDR3 residues: CASSILGDNSPLHF. The CDR3, as DNA: TGTGCCAGCAGTATCTTAGGGGATAATTCACCCCTCCACTTT.

The chain combines TRBV27 with TRBJ1-5, with 7 bases fitting TRBD1. Looked up from germline, CDR1 is MNHEY and CDR2 is SMNVEV (reference sequence). Trimming at V came to 6 bases and at J to 7 bases, leaving 6 bases not matched to a gene. The CDR3 loop spans 13 amino acids. This CDR3 reads CASSSDRLQPQHF. The CDR3 nucleotides read TGTGCCAGCAGCTCGGACAGGTTACAGCCCCAGCATTTT.

This chain links TRBV7-2 with TRBJ2-3; 7 bases are a match to TRBD2. The CDR3 totals 16 residues. V gave up 1 base and J gave up 2 bases; unmatched junction bases: 6. Germline V gives CDR1 SGHTA, CDR2 FQGNSA. CDR3: CASSLGGGVHTDTQYF. DNA of the CDR3: TGTGCCAGCAGCTTAGGGGGAGGGGTCCACACAGATACGCAGTATTTT.

This rearrangement joins TRBV5-1 to TRBJ2-7; D is tentatively TRBD1 or TRBD2 (5 bases each). In germline, CDR1 is SGHRS, CDR2 YFSETQ. V dropped 0 bases and J dropped 5 bases, with 12 bases sitting between them. This CDR3 has 14 residues. This chain's CDR3 is CASSLVGGRDEQYF. The CDR3 coding sequence is TGCGCCAGCAGCTTGGTTGGGGGAAGGGACGAGCAGTACTTC.